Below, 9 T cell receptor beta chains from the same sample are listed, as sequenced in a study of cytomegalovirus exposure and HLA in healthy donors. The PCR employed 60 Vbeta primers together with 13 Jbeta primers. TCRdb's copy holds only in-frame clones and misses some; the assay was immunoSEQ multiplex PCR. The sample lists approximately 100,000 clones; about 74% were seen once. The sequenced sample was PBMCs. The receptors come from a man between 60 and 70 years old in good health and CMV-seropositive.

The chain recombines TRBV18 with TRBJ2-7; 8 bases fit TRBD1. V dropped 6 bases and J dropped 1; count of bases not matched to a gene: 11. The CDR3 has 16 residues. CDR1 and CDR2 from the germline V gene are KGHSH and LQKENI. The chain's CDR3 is CASSLLGGQASYEQYF. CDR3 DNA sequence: TGTGCCAGCTCCCTCTTGGGGGGACAGGCATCCTACGAGCAGTACTTC.

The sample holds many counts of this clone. In nucleotides, the CDR3 is TGTGCCAGCAGTTTCCGGGGACTAGGGCTGGGCTACACCTTC. Protein: CASSFRGLGLGYTF. The V and J genes are TRBV6-5 and TRBJ1-2, with D possibly TRBD1 on 5 matching bases. The CDR3 sequence is 14 residues long. Per the germline V gene, CDR1 is MNHEY and CDR2 is SVGAGI. Trimming shortened V by 4 bases and J by 8 bases, and 17 bases separated the two germline ends.

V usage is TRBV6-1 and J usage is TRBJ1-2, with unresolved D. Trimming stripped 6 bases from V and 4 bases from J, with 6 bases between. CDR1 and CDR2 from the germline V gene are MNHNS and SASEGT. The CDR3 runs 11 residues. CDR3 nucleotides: TGTGCCAGCAGAACCGGCTATGGCTACACCTTC. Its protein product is CASRTGYGYTF.

CDR3 coding DNA: TGTGCCAGCAGCTTAGCGTCACGGGGGGCCTACGAGCAGTACTTC. It codes for CASSLASRGAYEQYF. This sequence joins TRBV7-6 and TRBJ2-7, with 7 bases fitting TRBD2. The CDR3 spans 15 residues. Trimming at V came to 0 bases and at J to 2 bases, leaving 4 bases not matched to a gene. CDR1 and CDR2 from the germline V gene are SGHVS and FNYEAQ.

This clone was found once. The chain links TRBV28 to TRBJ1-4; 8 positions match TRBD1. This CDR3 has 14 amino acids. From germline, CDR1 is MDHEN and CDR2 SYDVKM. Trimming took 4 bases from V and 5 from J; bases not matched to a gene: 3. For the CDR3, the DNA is TGTGCCAGCAGTTCAGGGGGCCCAAATGAAAAACTGTTTTTT. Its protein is CASSSGGPNEKLFF. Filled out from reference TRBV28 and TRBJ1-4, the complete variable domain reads DVKVTQSSRYLVKRTGEKVFLECVQDMDHENMFWYRQDPGLGLRLIYFSYDVKMKEKGDIPEGYSVSREKKERFSLILESASTNQTSMYLCASSSGGPNEKLFFGSGTQLSVL.

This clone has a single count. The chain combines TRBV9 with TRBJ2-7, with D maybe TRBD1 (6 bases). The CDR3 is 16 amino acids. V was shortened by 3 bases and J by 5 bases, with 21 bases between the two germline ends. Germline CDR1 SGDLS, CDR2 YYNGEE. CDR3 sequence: CASSANRDVLSNEQYF. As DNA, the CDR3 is TGTGCCAGCAGCGCCAACAGGGATGTTTTGTCTAACGAGCAGTACTTC. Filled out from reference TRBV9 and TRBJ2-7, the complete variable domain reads DSGVTQTPKHLITATGQRVTLRCSPRSGDLSVYWYQQSLDQGLQFLIQYYNGEERAKGNILERFSAQQFPDLHSELNLSSLELGDSALYFCASSANRDVLSNEQYFGPGTRLTVT.

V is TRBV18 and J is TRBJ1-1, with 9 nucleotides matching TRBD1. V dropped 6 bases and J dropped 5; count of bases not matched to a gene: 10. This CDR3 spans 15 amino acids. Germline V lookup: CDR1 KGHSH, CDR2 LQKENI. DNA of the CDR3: TGTGCCAGCTCTGCTGAGACAGGGGGGAGGACTGAAGCTTTCTTT. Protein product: CASSAETGGRTEAFF.

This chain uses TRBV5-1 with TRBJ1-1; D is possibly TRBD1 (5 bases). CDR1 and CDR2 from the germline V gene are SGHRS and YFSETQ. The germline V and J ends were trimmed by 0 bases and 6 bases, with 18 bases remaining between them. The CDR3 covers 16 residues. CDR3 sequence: CASSLVAGSGYSEAFF. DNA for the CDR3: TGCGCCAGCAGCTTGGTAGCAGGGAGCGGGTATTCTGAAGCTTTCTTT.

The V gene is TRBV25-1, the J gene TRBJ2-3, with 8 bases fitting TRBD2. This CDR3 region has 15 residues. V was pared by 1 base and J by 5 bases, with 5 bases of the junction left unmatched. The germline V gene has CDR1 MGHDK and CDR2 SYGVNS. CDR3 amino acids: CASSESGGGKDTQYF. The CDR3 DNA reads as TGTGCCAGCAGTGAATCGGGCGGGGGGAAAGATACGCAGTATTTT.